One and the same sample provided the 25 T cell receptor beta chains below, sequenced in a study of blood T cell repertoires in COVID-19. Produced via immunoSEQ multiplex PCR; TCRdb's table is partial and in-frame only. The sample lists over 150,000 clones, over 80% occurring once. Specimen: peripheral blood. These receptors all stem from a middle-aged woman with COVID-19, enrolled during active disease.

The V and J genes are TRBV7-8 and TRBJ1-4; a possible D gene is TRBD1 (5 bases). Trimming left V 1 base short and J 5 bases short, with 14 bases between. CDR3 length: 16 residues. CDR1 SGHVS and CDR2 FQNEAQ come from the germline V gene. In DNA, the CDR3 is TGTGCCAGCAGCTTAGTGCGCACAGGCATGAATGAAAAACTGTTTTTT. Translating it yields CASSLVRTGMNEKLFF. Variable domain in full (rest from reference TRBV7-8 and TRBJ1-4): GAGVSQSPRYKVAKRGQDVALRCDPISGHVSLFWYQQALGQGPEFLTYFQNEAQLDKSGLPSDRFFAERPEGSVSTLKIQRTQQEDSAVYLCASSLVRTGMNEKLFFGSGTQLSVL.

This clone was detected a few times. The rearrangement links TRBV6-1 to TRBJ2-7; 8 bases agree with TRBD2. The CDR3 sequence is 15 residues long. Germline trimming cut 1 base from V and 1 base from J; bases unmatched to any gene: 3. Germline CDR1 MNHNS, CDR2 SASEGT. CDR3 bases: TGTGCCAGCAGTGAAGGGAGCGGGGGTTCCTACGAGCAGTACTTC. Amino acid sequence: CASSEGSGGSYEQYF.

The V gene is TRBV3-1 (or the pseudogene TRBV3-2), the J gene TRBJ2-1; 15 nucleotides line up with TRBD2. The ends lost 3 bases at V and 4 bases at J; junction bases unmatched: 13. Looked up from germline, CDR1 is LGHDT and CDR2 is YNNKEL (reference sequence). The CDR3 spans 20 residues. The CDR3 region has the DNA TGTGCCAGCAGCCAGGGACTAGCGGGGGGCCTCATTAGACCGTACAATGAGCAGTTCTTC. Protein sequence: CASSQGLAGGLIRPYNEQFF.

Concerning this clone: Within the sample, other DNA sequences also encode this same CDR3. The gene calls are TRBV28 and TRBJ2-7; D is possibly TRBD2 (7 bases). The germline V gene encodes CDR1 MDHEN and CDR2 SYDVKM. The CDR3 length is 14 residues. The germline V and J ends were trimmed by 5 bases and 7 bases, with 18 bases remaining between them. The CDR3: CASSPAGAGGEQYF. In nucleotides, the CDR3 is TGTGCCAGCAGTCCCGCGGGGGCCGGGGGGGAGCAGTACTTC.

A remark on this clone: One junction end disagrees with the germline gene, perhaps due to a read error. Other DNA variants within this sample encode the same CDR3. The chain employs TRBV7-9 and TRBJ1-2; 10 bases fit TRBD1. This CDR3 has 14 amino acids. Germline CDR1 is SEHNR and CDR2 is FQNEAQ (reference sequence). The CDR3 is CASRVRTGGEGYTF. Here the CDR3 DNA reads TGTGCCAGCAGGGTACGGACAGGGGGTGAAGGCTACACCTTT.

In regard to this clone: The same CDR3 is also encoded by other DNA sequences in this sample. The chain uses TRBV3-1 (or the pseudogene TRBV3-2) and TRBJ2-1; a possible D gene is TRBD1 (6 bases). Trimming cost V 6 bases and J 7 bases, with 7 bases left between them. This CDR3 has 11 residues. CDR1 and CDR2 from the germline V gene are LGHDT and YNNKEL (reference sequence). In nucleotides, the CDR3 is TGTGCCAGCAGGGGGGCGAATGAGCAGTTCTTC. Its protein is CASRGANEQFF.

This chain uses TRBV24-1 with TRBJ2-1; a possible D gene is TRBD1 (6 bases). The CDR3 runs 14 residues. With 4 bases removed from V and 5 bases from J, the gap between germline ends came to 11 bases. Looked up from germline, CDR1 is KGHDR and CDR2 is SFDVKD. The CDR3 loop is CATSDQTGNNEQFF. In nucleotides, the CDR3 is TGTGCCACCAGTGACCAAACAGGGAACAATGAGCAGTTCTTC.

The chain uses TRBV10-2 and TRBJ2-3, with 7 bases that match TRBD1. Germline lookup yields CDR1 WSHSY and CDR2 SAAADI. The CDR3 consists of 15 residues. V dropped 7 bases and J dropped 4; count of bases not matched to a gene: 11. The CDR3 nucleotides read TGCGCCAGCAAGTGGAGACAGGGAATCCCAGATACGCAGTATTTT. Its translation is CASKWRQGIPDTQYF.

The CDR3 DNA is TGTGCCAGCCTGAAAGACCCGGTCTTGGGGCGCGGAGCCAAAAACATTCAGTACTTC. Protein sequence: CASLKDPVLGRGAKNIQYF. The rearrangement links TRBV28 to TRBJ2-4; D possibly corresponds to TRBD1 (5 bases). The CDR3 consists of 19 residues. The V gene's germline CDR1 is MDHEN and CDR2 SYDVKM. The germline V and J ends were trimmed by 8 bases and 0 bases, with 26 bases remaining between them.

The chain uses TRBV2 and TRBJ2-7, with 8 bases aligning to TRBD1. This CDR3 contains 15 residues. In germline, CDR1 is SNHLY, CDR2 FYNNEI. V shed 3 bases and J 5 bases; nucleotides not matched to a gene: 9. The CDR3 loop reads CASSDHGTGGDEQYF. CDR3 coding DNA: TGTGCCAGCAGTGACCACGGGACAGGTGGCGACGAGCAGTACTTC.

The chain combines TRBV27 with TRBJ2-2; D may be TRBD2 (5 bases). With 0 bases removed from V and 4 bases from J, the gap between germline ends came to 18 bases. Germline loops: CDR1 MNHEY, CDR2 SMNVEV (reference sequence). CDR3 length: 18 residues. This chain's CDR3 is CASSLSPLHGDSTGELFF. The CDR3 DNA sequence: TGTGCCAGCAGTTTATCGCCCCTTCACGGGGATAGCACCGGGGAGCTGTTTTTT.

The table lists this clone with a count of one. V usage is TRBV21-1 and J usage is TRBJ2-7; the D call of TRBD1 is as the table states it, not checked on the DNA. TRBV21-1 is recorded as a pseudogene. The CDR3 contains 15 residues. CDR3 nucleotides: TGTGCCAGCAGCAAGTGGCAGGGCGATTCCTACGAGCAGTACTTC. This codes for CASSKWQGDSYEQYF.

This clone came up many times. This chain links TRBV7-6 with TRBJ1-2; D is unresolved. The CDR3 extends over 15 amino acids. Germline CDR1 is SGHVS and CDR2 is FNYEAQ. V lost 5 bases and J 3 bases, leaving 16 bases between the germline ends. The CDR3 region is CASSPWSQEDYGYTF. CDR3 DNA: TGTGCCAGCAGCCCCTGGTCACAAGAGGACTATGGCTACACCTTC.

This sequence joins TRBV18 and TRBJ1-3, with a weak D call TRBD1 (6 bases). This CDR3 contains 15 residues. The ends were cut back, 2 bases at V and 2 bases at J, with 10 bases in the middle. CDR1 is KGHSH, CDR2 LQKENI, per germline. The CDR3 loop reads CASSPVRGTGNTIYF. CDR3 DNA: TGTGCCAGCTCACCAGTCAGGGGAACTGGAAACACCATATATTTT.

J is TRBJ1-1 and V is TRBV6-6, with 8 bases matching TRBD1. Germline V gene lookup returns CDR1 MNHNY and CDR2 SVGAGI (reference sequence). The V segment lost 1 base and the J segment 10 bases; nucleotides outside the gene matches: 11. The CDR3 sequence is 15 residues long. CDR3 in amino acids: CASSYFATGDLLAFF. In DNA form, the CDR3 reads TGTGCCAGCAGTTACTTTGCGACAGGGGATTTGTTAGCTTTCTTT.

The CDR3 here is CATSRGGTQYF. Written as DNA, the CDR3 is TGTGCCACCAGCAGGGGGGGGACCCAGTACTTC. The chain joins TRBV15 to TRBJ2-5; TRBD2 is a possible D gene (6 bases). V was trimmed by 3 bases and J by 7 bases, leaving 6 bases between them. The CDR3 has 11 residues. Germline assignment: CDR1 LNHNV and CDR2 YYDKDF (reference sequence). Variable domain in full (rest from reference TRBV15 and TRBJ2-5): DAMVIQNPRYQVTQFGKPVTLSCSQTLNHNVMYWYQQKSSQAPKLLFHYYDKDFNNEADTPDNFQSRRPNTSFCFLDIRSPGLGDTAMYLCATSRGGTQYFGPGTRLLVL.

The V gene is TRBV5-5, the J gene TRBJ1-2; 7 positions match TRBD1. The J segment lost 7 bases and the V segment lost 4 bases, leaving 10 bases of the junction unmatched. The CDR3 extends over 14 amino acids. Germline V lookup: CDR1 SGHKS, CDR2 YYEKEE (reference sequence). CDR3 sequence (DNA): TGTGCCAGCAGCCTTAACAGGGGAGCCGGTGGCTACACCTTC. This codes for CASSLNRGAGGYTF.

This chain links TRBV6-5 with TRBJ2-7; a weak D match, TRBD1 (5 bases). This CDR3 spans 11 amino acids. The germline V gene encodes CDR1 MNHEY and CDR2 SVGAGI. V was shortened by 8 bases and J by 3 bases, with 8 bases between the two germline ends. CDR3 sequence: CASSRGYEQYF. For the CDR3, the DNA is TGTGCCAGCTCAAGGGGCTACGAGCAGTACTTC.

The V gene is TRBV28, the J gene TRBJ1-1, with 7 bases fitting TRBD1. The germline CDR1 and CDR2 sequences are MDHEN and SYDVKM. V was clipped by 2 bases and J by 1 base; unmatched bases: 4. This CDR3 has 15 amino acids. CDR3 bases: TGTGCCAGCAGTTTAGCGACAGGGTGGAACACTGAAGCTTTCTTT. It yields the protein CASSLATGWNTEAFF.

The chain employs TRBV4-1 and TRBJ2-3; D is possibly TRBD1 (7 bases). Trimming removed 3 bases at V and 5 bases at J, with 21 bases between. This CDR3 has 17 residues. Germline CDR1 and CDR2: MGHRA and YSYEKL. The DNA of the CDR3 is TGCGCCAGCAGCCAGGGGGGTACCGGGACAGCGGGAGATACGCAGTATTTT. It translates to CASSQGGTGTAGDTQYF.

This chain uses TRBV19 with TRBJ1-1, with D perhaps matching TRBD1 (6 bases). Looked up from germline, CDR1 is LNHDA and CDR2 is SQIVND (reference sequence). This CDR3 comprises 16 residues. Deletions cut 6 bases from V and 0 bases from J, with 17 bases between. Here the CDR3 reads CASSSPGQALNTEAFF. Here the CDR3 DNA reads TGTGCCAGTAGCTCCCCGGGACAAGCCTTGAACACTGAAGCTTTCTTT.

The V call is TRBV2, the J call TRBJ1-2; maybe TRBD1 (5 bases). CDR1 SNHLY and CDR2 FYNNEI come from the germline V gene. Trimming took off 4 bases at V and 1 base at J, with 7 bases between the two ends. The CDR3 spans 13 residues. The CDR3 DNA follows: TGTGCCAGCAGTGTGGACAATAACTATGGCTACACCTTC. Amino acids: CASSVDNNYGYTF.

V gene TRBV27 combines with J gene TRBJ1-6, with TRBD1 identical over 10 bases. Trimming cost V 4 bases and J 11 bases; bases outside gene matches: 8. Germline V lookup: CDR1 MNHEY, CDR2 SMNVEV (reference sequence). This CDR3 is 15 amino acids long. The CDR3 reads CASSWVSGQGTPLHF. CDR3 nucleotides: TGTGCCAGCAGTTGGGTGTCGGGACAGGGGACACCCCTCCACTTT.

The chain combines TRBV19 with TRBJ1-2; no clear D gene. The CDR3 is 13 amino acids. The germline V gene encodes CDR1 LNHDA and CDR2 SQIVND (reference sequence). Deletions cut 5 bases from V and 2 bases from J, with 9 bases between. The CDR3 reads CASSPNTNYGYTF. CDR3 DNA: TGTGCCAGTAGTCCAAACACGAACTATGGCTACACCTTC. Filled out from reference TRBV19 and TRBJ1-2, the complete variable domain reads DGGITQSPKYLFRKEGQNVTLSCEQNLNHDAMYWYRQDPGQGLRLIYYSQIVNDFQKGDIAEGYSVSREKKESFPLTVTSAQKNPTAFYLCASSPNTNYGYTFGSGTRLTVV.

The chain employs TRBV9 and TRBJ1-2; 7 bases match TRBD1. The germline V gene has CDR1 SGDLS and CDR2 YYNGEE. This CDR3 contains 13 residues. V lost 6 bases, J lost 5 bases, and 7 bases stayed unmatched. CDR3 DNA: TGTGCCAGCAAGGCAACAGGGGAGTATGGCTACACCTTC. The encoded protein is CASKATGEYGYTF.